This T cell receptor beta chain was recorded in a study of T-cell reconstitution after alpha-beta-depleted transplantation in children. Findings and limits, study-wide: Several hundred rapidly expanded clones from non-depleted graft cells reportedly supplied alpha-beta T cells about two months post-transplant.

CDR1 and CDR2 (germline): MNHNS, SASEGT. V lost 7 bases, J lost 3 bases, and 7 bases lay in between. CDR3 length equals 12 residues. A note on this clonotype: As yet, its antigen is unknown.

The library targeted TCRbeta and was prepared with unique molecular identifiers. One entry per CDR3 protein results from TCRdb running MiXCR on the PCR reads. The sample has about 440,000 distinct CDR3 sequences; around two fifths are singletons. This clonotype was obtained from a girl aged 2-15 years with aplastic anemia, due to receive a stem cell transplant. The sample was PBMCs, taken before TCRalphabeta/CD19-depleted stem cell transplant. The rearrangement uses TRBV6-1 and TRBJ1-5; no reliable D call. The CDR3 is CASMRSNQPQHF. The CDR3 nucleotides read TGTGCCAGCATGCGTTCCAATCAGCCCCAGCATTTT.